This T cell receptor beta chain was found in a study of PD-1 blockade in classical Hodgkin lymphoma. Findings and caveats of the study: There was a significant rise in CD4+ TCR diversity by C4D1, with no such rise for CD8+. Anyone who began nivolumab under 1 year after ASCT was excluded. Whoever responded completely had baseline diversity much like that seen in newly diagnosed patients.

In every patient, relapse followed autologous stem cell transplantation, while exposure to brentuximab vedotin differed. Using immunoSEQ multiplex PCR, the repertoire was profiled, and TCRdb retains in-frame clones only, with some absent. The data show 20,000 to 25,000 clones, around 81% seen once. This CDR3 spans 15 amino acids. CDR1 is KGHSH and CDR2 is LQKENI in the germline V gene. Trimming took 3 bases from V and 0 from J, leaving 9 bases between them. This clone was seen more than once but under ten times. Its antigen remains unknown. The V and J genes are TRBV18 and TRBJ1-3; no reliable D call. The receptor was isolated from a human donor with classical Hodgkin lymphoma. This sample comprised peripheral blood mononuclear cells (PBMCs), obtained before the second cycle of nivolumab. The CDR3 loop reads CASSPGSSSGNTIYF. DNA of the CDR3: TGTGCCAGCTCACCGGGGTCTAGCTCTGGAAACACCATATATTTT.